This TCR beta chain was sequenced in a study of spatial heterogeneity in lung cancer. Germline lookup yields CDR1 SGHVS and CDR2 FQNEAQ. The CDR3 contains 17 residues. Trimming took 5 bases from V and 2 from J; bases not matched to a gene: 12. Time point defined: sample taken at primary tumor resection. From tumor, nontumor lung or frozen PBMC, whole RNA was taken unsorted for sequencing. The donors were fewer than 80 patients with non-small cell lung cancer that was early-stage and untreated. TCR cDNA molecules each carried a unique molecular identifier. In TCRdb, the 5' RACE reads were re-called with MiXCR into one record per CDR3 protein. The sample includes some 10,000 distinct CDR3 sequences, 17% of them seen just once. This clonotype was counted many times.

The J gene is TRBJ2-1, the V gene TRBV7-8; 7 positions agree with TRBD2. This receptor was obtained from a male donor with early-stage non-small cell lung cancer. Here the sequenced sample was PBMCs, taken at surgery. DNA for the CDR3: TGTGCCAGCAGCCTGAAACCGGGACTAAAAACCTACAATGAGCAGTTCTTC. Translating it yields CASSLKPGLKTYNEQFF. Complete variable domain (other parts from reference TRBV7-8 and TRBJ2-1): GAGVSQSPRYKVAKRGQDVALRCDPISGHVSLFWYQQALGQGPEFLTYFQNEAQLDKSGLPSDRFFAERPEGSVSTLKIQRTQQEDSAVYLCASSLKPGLKTYNEQFFGPGTRLTVL.